Presented here are 18 T cell receptor beta chains from one specimen sequenced in a study of cytomegalovirus exposure and HLA in healthy donors. PCR was performed using 60 Vbeta and 13 Jbeta primers. Using immunoSEQ multiplex PCR, the repertoire was profiled, and TCRdb retains in-frame clones only, with some absent. The ten most abundant clones cover around 0.8% of a sample with 150,000 to 200,000 clones. Sequencing was carried out using PBMCs. The receptors here all came from a woman younger than 35 in good health and CMV-seropositive.

J is TRBJ2-3 and V is TRBV4-1; 10 bases line up with TRBD2. Trimming took 4 bases from V and 0 from J; bases not matched to a gene: 16. This CDR3 has 20 residues. The germline V gene has CDR1 MGHRA and CDR2 YSYEKL. CDR3 nucleotide sequence: TGCGCCAGCAGCCTATATATCACTAGCGGGGCTGATACTAGCACAGATACGCAGTATTTT. Translation: CASSLYITSGADTSTDTQYF.

This chain links TRBV9 with TRBJ2-1; the D gene is possibly TRBD2 (5 bases). This CDR3 region has 16 residues. Trimming cost V 0 bases and J 0 bases, with 10 bases left between them. CDR1 SGDLS and CDR2 YYNGEE come from the germline V gene. The CDR3 sequence: CASSVGGFSSYNEQFF. DNA for the CDR3: TGTGCCAGCAGCGTAGGCGGGTTCAGCTCCTACAATGAGCAGTTCTTC.

The chain combines TRBV27 with TRBJ2-7; weak D call: TRBD2 (5 bases). The CDR3 totals 13 residues. The germline gives CDR1 MNHEY, CDR2 SMNVEV (reference sequence). Trimming took off 4 bases at V and 5 bases at J, with 12 bases between the two ends. The CDR3 sequence: CASSSGVADEQYF. CDR3 sequence (DNA): TGTGCCAGCAGTTCCGGGGTGGCGGACGAGCAGTACTTC.

The chain recombines TRBV5-6 with TRBJ1-1; maybe TRBD1 (5 bases). Germline CDR1 SGHDT, CDR2 YYEEEE. Trimming left V 0 bases short and J 5 bases short, with 14 bases between. The CDR3 length is 15 residues. The CDR3 spells CASSLAGQGNTEAFF. The CDR3 nucleotides are TGTGCCAGCAGCTTGGCCGGGCAGGGAAATACTGAAGCTTTCTTT.

The rearrangement links TRBV7-2 to TRBJ1-2; D is uncertain. Trimming pared 3 bases from V and 3 bases from J, leaving 11 bases between. Germline V gene sequence: CDR1 SGHTA, CDR2 FQGNSA. The CDR3 length is 14 residues. This chain's CDR3 is CASSLGLSDYGYTF. CDR3 nucleotide sequence: TGTGCCAGCAGCTTGGGCCTCTCCGACTATGGCTACACCTTC.

This chain connects TRBV6-5 to TRBJ1-2; no clear D gene. Germline V gene sequence: CDR1 MNHEY, CDR2 SVGAGI. The CDR3 runs 13 residues. V was trimmed by 5 bases and J by 3 bases, leaving 10 bases between them. The CDR3 reads CASSARTDYGYTF. In nucleotides, the CDR3 is TGTGCCAGCAGTGCTAGGACTGACTATGGCTACACCTTC.

The chain carries TRBV6-4 and TRBJ1-1, with D maybe TRBD1 (5 bases). V lost 2 bases to trimming and J lost 6 bases, with 10 bases between them. CDR1 is MRHNA, CDR2 SNTAGT, per germline. The CDR3 extends over 13 amino acids. The CDR3: CASSDGAAAEAFF. Written as DNA, the CDR3 is TGTGCCAGCAGTGACGGGGCCGCGGCTGAAGCTTTCTTT.

This rearrangement joins TRBV11-1 to TRBJ2-7, with D maybe TRBD1 (5 bases). This CDR3 is built from 13 residues. Trimming pared 5 bases from V and 7 bases from J, leaving 15 bases between. Germline-derived CDR1 and CDR2 are SGHAT and FQDESV (reference sequence). Here the CDR3 DNA reads TGTGCCAGCAGCCCAGACGCCAGGGTAGAGCAGTACTTC. The encoded protein is CASSPDARVEQYF.

V gene TRBV7-2 combines with J gene TRBJ1-3; D remains unclear. This CDR3 contains 15 residues. The germline V gene has CDR1 SGHTA and CDR2 FQGNSA. Between the trimmed V and J ends, which lost 5 bases and 0 bases, there was a span of 11 bases. This CDR3 is CASSLDFSSGNTIYF. The CDR3 bases are TGTGCCAGCAGCCTAGACTTTAGCTCTGGAAACACCATATATTTT.

This sequence joins TRBV9 and TRBJ2-3, with TRBD2 identical over 10 bases. CDR1 is SGDLS and CDR2 is YYNGEE in the germline V gene. The CDR3 runs to 16 residues. V dropped 0 bases and J dropped 2; count of bases not matched to a gene: 3. DNA of the CDR3: TGTGCCAGCAGCGTAGAACTAGCGGGACTCACAGATACGCAGTATTTT. Protein product: CASSVELAGLTDTQYF. Together with reference TRBV9 and TRBJ2-3, the CDR3 gives the full variable domain: DSGVTQTPKHLITATGQRVTLRCSPRSGDLSVYWYQQSLDQGLQFLIQYYNGEERAKGNILERFSAQQFPDLHSELNLSSLELGDSALYFCASSVELAGLTDTQYFGPGTRLTVL.

This chain links TRBV7-9 with TRBJ2-5, with 7 nucleotides matching TRBD1. The CDR3 runs to 15 residues. V was pared by 4 bases and J by 5 bases, with 10 bases of the junction left unmatched. From germline, CDR1 is SEHNR and CDR2 FQNEAQ (reference sequence). The CDR3 loop is CASSSSGGSAETQYF. The CDR3 DNA follows: TGTGCCAGCAGCTCTTCAGGGGGATCGGCGGAGACCCAGTACTTC.

V usage is TRBV5-1 and J usage is TRBJ2-5, with TRBD2 matching 8 bases. The CDR3 loop spans 16 amino acids. Germline CDR1 and CDR2: SGHRS and YFSETQ. Trimming removed 4 bases from V and 1 base from J; junction bases left unmatched: 9. The chain's CDR3 is CASSRSGGTVQETQYF. CDR3 DNA: TGCGCCAGCAGCCGAAGCGGGGGCACCGTCCAAGAGACCCAGTACTTC.

The CDR3 loop is CASSLGGATYEQYF. As DNA, the CDR3 is TGCGCCAGCAGCTTGGGGGGCGCCACCTACGAGCAGTACTTC. The chain couples TRBV5-1 to TRBJ2-7; TRBD1 might be the D (5 bases). Germline CDR1 SGHRS, CDR2 YFSETQ. This CDR3 comprises 14 residues. Trimming cost V 0 bases and J 2 bases, with 9 bases left between them.

The V and J genes are TRBV7-9 and TRBJ2-7; D remains unclear. The CDR3 is 12 residues long. CDR1 is SEHNR and CDR2 is FQNEAQ in the germline V gene (reference sequence). The V gene lost 4 bases and the J gene lost 3 bases, with 7 bases spanning the gap. This CDR3 reads CASSSRSYEQYF. CDR3 DNA sequence: TGTGCCAGCAGCTCCCGCAGCTACGAGCAGTACTTC.

J is TRBJ1-1 and V is TRBV4-3; D may be TRBD1 (5 bases). The CDR3 totals 15 residues. V was pared by 1 base and J by 3 bases, with 12 bases between. From germline, CDR1 is LGHNA and CDR2 YSLEER. For the CDR3, the DNA is TGCGCCAGCAGCCAAGGCGGGGGGGTTGACACTGAAGCTTTCTTT. Translated, it gives CASSQGGGVDTEAFF.

About this clone itself: The DNA is omitted, as the CDR3 cannot be located on it reliably, and the CDR3 follows TCRdb's listing. The chain is built from TRBV28 and TRBJ1-3. Germline assignment: CDR1 MDHEN and CDR2 SYDVKM. With termini counted, the CDR3 has 16 amino acids. This CDR3 reads CASSSSPYSSGNTIYF.

The chain joins TRBV29-1 to TRBJ2-5; a weak D match, TRBD1 (6 bases). This CDR3 region has 12 residues. The V gene's germline CDR1 is SQVTM and CDR2 ANQGSEA. Trimming shortened V by 3 bases and J by 1 base, and 6 bases separated the two germline ends. This CDR3 is CSVDRGQETQYF. CDR3 nucleotide sequence: TGCAGCGTTGACAGGGGCCAAGAGACCCAGTACTTC.

Here the CDR3 DNA reads TGTGCCTGGAGTGTGAGTAGTTCCCAGTATTTT. It specifies CAWSVSSSQYF. The rearrangement links TRBV30 to TRBJ2-3; D remains ambiguous. This CDR3 is 11 amino acids long. The ends were cut back, 0 bases at V and 12 bases at J, with 10 bases in the middle. Germline lookup yields CDR1 GTSNPN and CDR2 SVGIG (reference sequence).